This TCR beta chain was retrieved from a study of blood T cell repertoires in COVID-19. Original handling: The authors estimated nucleated cell counts from reference gene primer amplification. The protocol was immunoSEQ multiplex PCR, while the TCRdb copy is restricted to in-frame clones and leaves out a portion. That table furnishes V, J and clone size, whereas the DNA furnished D and trimming. The table shows hundreds of thousands of clones, with nearly 90% occurring only once. Study members were between about 18 and 100 years old and lived in 20 to 30 US regions. Participants were placed into cohorts based on the clinical history they reported. Exposed enrollees encountered a COVID-19 case at some point within 2 weeks before study entry. The CDR3 runs 14 residues. The germline V gene has CDR1 LGHDT and CDR2 YNNKEL (reference sequence). With V trimmed by 3 bases and J by 14 bases, 6 bases remained unmatched.

This rearrangement joins TRBV3-1 (or the pseudogene TRBV3-2) to TRBJ1-6; TRBD1 aligns across 11 bases. The receptor was derived from a woman under 30 who had been exposed to COVID-19. Material for sequencing was PBMCs or T cells enriched from blood (not recorded which). Here the CDR3 reads CASSQGQGVPSLHF. CDR3 nucleotides: TGTGCCAGCAGCCAGGGACAGGGGGTGCCATCCCTCCACTTT.